This record covers a single T cell receptor beta chain. Its antigen is as yet unknown. This record comes from a study of vaccination and CD4 T cells after COVID-19. About the research overall: Samples after vaccination came a median roughly eleven weeks past dose two, ranging 14 to 241.

Germline V gene sequence: CDR1 SEHNR, CDR2 FQNEAQ (reference sequence). The CDR3 length is 18 residues. Trimming cost V 2 bases and J 0 bases; bases outside gene matches: 7. The treatment: approximately nine-day PBMC culture with coronavirus spike peptide pools or control peptides (ViraFEST assay). The Oncomine TCR Beta short-read assay was what sequenced the DNA obtained from cultured CD4+ T cells. TCRdb used MiXCR to reprocess the PCR reads, holding one entry per CDR3 protein. The sample includes about 14,000 distinct CDR3 sequences, less than 35% of them seen just once. J is TRBJ2-1 and V is TRBV7-9; 10 bases align to TRBD2. This sequence originates from a human donor who received a COVID-19 vaccine. Sequencing was performed on CD4+ T cells from blood, cultured in vitro, taken before SARS-CoV-2 vaccination. CDR3 loop: CASSLKVASGSSYNEQFF. The CDR3 DNA reads as TGTGCCAGCAGCTTAAAAGTCGCTAGCGGGAGCTCCTACAATGAGCAGTTCTTC.